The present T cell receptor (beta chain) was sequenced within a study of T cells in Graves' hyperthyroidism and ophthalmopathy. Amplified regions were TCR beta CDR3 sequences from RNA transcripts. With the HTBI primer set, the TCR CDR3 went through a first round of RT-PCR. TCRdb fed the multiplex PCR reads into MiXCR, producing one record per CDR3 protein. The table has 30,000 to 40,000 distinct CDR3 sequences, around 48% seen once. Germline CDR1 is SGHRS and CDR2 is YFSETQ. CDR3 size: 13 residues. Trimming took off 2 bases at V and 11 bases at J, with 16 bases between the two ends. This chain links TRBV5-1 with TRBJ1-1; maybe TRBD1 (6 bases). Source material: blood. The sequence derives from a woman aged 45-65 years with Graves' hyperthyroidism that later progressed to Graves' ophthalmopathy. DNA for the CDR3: TGCGCCAGCAGCTTCGACAGGAGGAGTGTGGCTTTCTTT. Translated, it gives CASSFDRRSVAFF.